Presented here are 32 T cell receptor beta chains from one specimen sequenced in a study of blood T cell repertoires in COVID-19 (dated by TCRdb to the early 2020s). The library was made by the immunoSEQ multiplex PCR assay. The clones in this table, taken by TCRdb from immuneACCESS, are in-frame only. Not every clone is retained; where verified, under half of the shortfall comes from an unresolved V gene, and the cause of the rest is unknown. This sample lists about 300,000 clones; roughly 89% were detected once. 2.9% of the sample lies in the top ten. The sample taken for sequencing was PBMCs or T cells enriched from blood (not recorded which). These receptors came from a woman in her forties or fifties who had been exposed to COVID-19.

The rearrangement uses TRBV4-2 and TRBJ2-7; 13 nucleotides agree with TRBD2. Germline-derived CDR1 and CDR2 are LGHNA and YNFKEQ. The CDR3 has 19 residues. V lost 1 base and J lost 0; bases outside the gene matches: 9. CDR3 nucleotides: TGTGCCAGCAGCCAAGTGACGAGACTAGCGGGGGGAAGCTCCTACGAGCAGTACTTC. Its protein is CASSQVTRLAGGSSYEQYF.

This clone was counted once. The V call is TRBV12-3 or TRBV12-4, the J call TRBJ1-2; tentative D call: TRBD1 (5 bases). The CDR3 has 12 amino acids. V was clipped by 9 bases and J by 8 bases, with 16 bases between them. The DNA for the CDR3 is TGTGCCAGTTCCTCGGGGGTTTTGGGCTACACCTTC. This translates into CASSSGVLGYTF.

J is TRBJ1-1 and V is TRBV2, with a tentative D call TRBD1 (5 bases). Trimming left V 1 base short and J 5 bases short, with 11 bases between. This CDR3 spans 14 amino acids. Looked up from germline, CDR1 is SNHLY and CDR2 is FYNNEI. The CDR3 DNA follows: TGTGCCAGCAGTGAAGTAACAGGTAGGACTGAAGCTTTCTTT. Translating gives CASSEVTGRTEAFF.

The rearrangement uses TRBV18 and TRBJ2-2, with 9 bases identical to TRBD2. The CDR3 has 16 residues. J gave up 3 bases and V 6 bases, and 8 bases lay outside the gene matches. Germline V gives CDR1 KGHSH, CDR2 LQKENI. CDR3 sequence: CASSRSGGPDTGELFF. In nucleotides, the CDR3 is TGTGCCAGCTCGCGGAGCGGGGGGCCCGACACCGGGGAGCTGTTTTTT.

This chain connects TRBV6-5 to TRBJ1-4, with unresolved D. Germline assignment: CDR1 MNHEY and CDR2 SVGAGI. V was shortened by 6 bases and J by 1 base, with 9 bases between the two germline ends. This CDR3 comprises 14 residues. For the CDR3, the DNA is TGTGCCAGCAGGGCGACTGTAACTAATGAAAAACTGTTTTTT. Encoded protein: CASRATVTNEKLFF.

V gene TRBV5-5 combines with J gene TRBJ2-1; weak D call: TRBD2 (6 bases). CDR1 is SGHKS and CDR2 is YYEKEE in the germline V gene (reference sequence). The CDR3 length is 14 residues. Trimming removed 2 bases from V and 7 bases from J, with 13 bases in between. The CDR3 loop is CASSFPRTINEQFF. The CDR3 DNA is TGTGCCAGCAGCTTTCCCCGGACTATAAATGAGCAGTTCTTC.

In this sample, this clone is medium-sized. The CDR3 spells CASRPLLAGDSDEQFF. CDR3 DNA sequence: TGTGCCAGCAGGCCCCTGCTTGCTGGGGACAGCGATGAGCAGTTCTTC. The rearrangement links TRBV27 to TRBJ2-1, with 7 bases lining up with TRBD1. V trimming: 6 bases; J trimming: 8 bases; junction bases outside the gene matches: 16. The CDR3 covers 16 residues. The germline CDR1 and CDR2 sequences are MNHEY and SMNVEV (reference sequence).

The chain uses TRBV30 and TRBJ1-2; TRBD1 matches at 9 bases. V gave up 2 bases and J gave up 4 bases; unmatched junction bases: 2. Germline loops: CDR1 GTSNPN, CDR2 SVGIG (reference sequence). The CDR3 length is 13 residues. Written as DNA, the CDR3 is TGTGCCTGGAGTACAGGGGGCGGCTATGGCTACACCTTC. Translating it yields CAWSTGGGYGYTF.

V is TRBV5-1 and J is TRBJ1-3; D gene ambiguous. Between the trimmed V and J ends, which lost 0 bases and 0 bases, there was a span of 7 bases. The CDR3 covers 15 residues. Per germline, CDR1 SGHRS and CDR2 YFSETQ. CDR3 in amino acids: CASSLDYISGNTIYF. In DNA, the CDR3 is TGCGCCAGCAGCTTGGATTATATCTCTGGAAACACCATATATTTT.

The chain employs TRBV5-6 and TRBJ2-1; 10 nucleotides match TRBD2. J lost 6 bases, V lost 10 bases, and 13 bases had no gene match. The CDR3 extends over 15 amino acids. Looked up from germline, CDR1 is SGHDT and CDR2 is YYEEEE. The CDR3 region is CAGGPAGGPGNEQFF. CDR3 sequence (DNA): TGTGCCGGAGGGCCAGCGGGGGGGCCGGGCAATGAGCAGTTCTTC.

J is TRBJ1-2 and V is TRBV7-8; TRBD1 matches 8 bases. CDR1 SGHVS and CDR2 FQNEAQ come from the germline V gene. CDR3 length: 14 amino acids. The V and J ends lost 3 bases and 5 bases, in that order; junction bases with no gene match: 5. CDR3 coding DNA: TGTGCCAGCAGCTTGGGGGACAGGTCGTATGGCTACACCTTC. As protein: CASSLGDRSYGYTF.

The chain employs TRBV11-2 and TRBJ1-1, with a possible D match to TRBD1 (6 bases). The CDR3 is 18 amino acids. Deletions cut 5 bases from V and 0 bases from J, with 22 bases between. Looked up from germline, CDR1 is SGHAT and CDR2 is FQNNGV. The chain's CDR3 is CASSQTQGQGWMNTEAFF. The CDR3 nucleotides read TGTGCCAGCAGCCAGACCCAGGGGCAGGGGTGGATGAACACTGAAGCTTTCTTT.

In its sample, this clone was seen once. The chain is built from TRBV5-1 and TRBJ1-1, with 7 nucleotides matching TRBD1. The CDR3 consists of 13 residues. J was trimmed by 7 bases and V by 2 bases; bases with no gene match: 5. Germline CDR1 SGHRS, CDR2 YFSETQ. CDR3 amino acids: CASSLRDSDEAFF. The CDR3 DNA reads TGCGCCAGCAGCTTAAGGGACAGCGATGAAGCTTTCTTT.

The CDR3 sequence is CASSLGHRGSNQPQHF. CDR3 bases: TGTGCCAGCAGCTTGGGCCACAGGGGTAGCAATCAGCCCCAGCATTTT. This chain joins TRBV5-8 and TRBJ1-5, with 7 bases lining up with TRBD1. The CDR3 length is 16 residues. Losses at the gene ends were 0 bases for V and 0 bases for J; bases not matched to a gene: 3. CDR1 SGHTS and CDR2 YDEGEE come from the germline V gene.

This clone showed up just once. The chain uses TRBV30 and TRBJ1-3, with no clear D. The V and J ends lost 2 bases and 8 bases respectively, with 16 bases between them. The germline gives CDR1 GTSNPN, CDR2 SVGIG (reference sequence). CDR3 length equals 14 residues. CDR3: CAWSLRELGDTIYF. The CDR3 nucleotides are TGTGCCTGGAGTTTGAGGGAGTTGGGAGACACCATATATTTT.

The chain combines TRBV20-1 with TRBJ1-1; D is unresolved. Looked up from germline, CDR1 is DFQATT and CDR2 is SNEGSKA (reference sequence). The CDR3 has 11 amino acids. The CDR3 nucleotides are TGCAGCCAACGGCGGGGCACTGAAGCTTTCTTT. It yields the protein CSQRRGTEAFF.

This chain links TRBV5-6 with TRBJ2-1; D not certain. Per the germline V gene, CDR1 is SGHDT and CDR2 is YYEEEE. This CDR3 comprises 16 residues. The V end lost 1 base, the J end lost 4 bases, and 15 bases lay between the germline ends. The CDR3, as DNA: TGTGCCAGCAGCTTGAGTTACTCCTCTTTTTACAATGAGCAGTTCTTC. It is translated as CASSLSYSSFYNEQFF.

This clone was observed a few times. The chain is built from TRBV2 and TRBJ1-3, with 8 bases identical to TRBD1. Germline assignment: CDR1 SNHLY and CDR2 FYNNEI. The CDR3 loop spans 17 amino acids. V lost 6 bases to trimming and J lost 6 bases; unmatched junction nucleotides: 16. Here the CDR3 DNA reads TGTGCCAGCAGCCCAACTTTTTTAACAGGGGGGGCAAACACCATATATTTT. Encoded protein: CASSPTFLTGGANTIYF.

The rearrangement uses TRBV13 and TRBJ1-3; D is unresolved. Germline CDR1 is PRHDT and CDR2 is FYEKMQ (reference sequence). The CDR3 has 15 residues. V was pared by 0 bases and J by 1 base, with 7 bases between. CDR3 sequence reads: CASSLGAGSGNTIYF. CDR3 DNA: TGTGCCAGCAGCTTAGGGGCAGGTTCTGGAAACACCATATATTTT.

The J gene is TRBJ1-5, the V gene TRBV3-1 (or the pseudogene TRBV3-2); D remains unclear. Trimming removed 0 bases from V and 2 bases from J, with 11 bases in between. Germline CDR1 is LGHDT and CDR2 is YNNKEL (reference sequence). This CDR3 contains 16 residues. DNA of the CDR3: TGTGCCAGCAGCCAAGATCTGGGTGAGGGCAATCAGCCCCAGCATTTT. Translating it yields CASSQDLGEGNQPQHF.

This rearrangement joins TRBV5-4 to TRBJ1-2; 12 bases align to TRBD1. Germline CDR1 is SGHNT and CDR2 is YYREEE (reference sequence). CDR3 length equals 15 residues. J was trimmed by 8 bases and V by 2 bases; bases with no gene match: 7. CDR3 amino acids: CASSLPGQGAPGYTF. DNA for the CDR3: TGTGCCAGCAGCTTACCGGGACAGGGGGCCCCGGGCTACACCTTC.

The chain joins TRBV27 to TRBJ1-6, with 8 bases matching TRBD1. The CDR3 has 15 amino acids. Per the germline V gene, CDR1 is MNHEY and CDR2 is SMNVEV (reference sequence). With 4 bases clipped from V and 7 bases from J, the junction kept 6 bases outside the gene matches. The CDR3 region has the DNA TGTGCCAGCAGTTCCGGGACAGGAGGAAATTCACCCCTCCACTTT. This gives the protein CASSSGTGGNSPLHF.

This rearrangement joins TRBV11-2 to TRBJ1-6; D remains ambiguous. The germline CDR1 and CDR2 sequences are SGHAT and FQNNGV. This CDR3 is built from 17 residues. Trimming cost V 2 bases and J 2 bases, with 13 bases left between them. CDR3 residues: CASSLIQQAPYNSPLHF. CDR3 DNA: TGTGCCAGCAGCTTAATTCAGCAAGCGCCCTATAATTCACCCCTCCACTTT. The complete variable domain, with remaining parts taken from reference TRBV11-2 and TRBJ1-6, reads EAGVAQSPRYKIIEKRQSVAFWCNPISGHATLYWYQQILGQGPKLLIQFQNNGVVDDSQLPKDRFSAERLKGVDSTLKIQPAKLEDSAVYLCASSLIQQAPYNSPLHFGNGTRLTVT.

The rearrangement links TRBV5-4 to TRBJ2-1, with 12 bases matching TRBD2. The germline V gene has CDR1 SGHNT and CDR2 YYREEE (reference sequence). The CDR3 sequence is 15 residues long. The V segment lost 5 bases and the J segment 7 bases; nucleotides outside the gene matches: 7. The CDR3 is CASRLLAGGVNEQFF. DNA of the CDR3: TGTGCCAGCAGACTTCTAGCGGGGGGGGTAAATGAGCAGTTCTTC.

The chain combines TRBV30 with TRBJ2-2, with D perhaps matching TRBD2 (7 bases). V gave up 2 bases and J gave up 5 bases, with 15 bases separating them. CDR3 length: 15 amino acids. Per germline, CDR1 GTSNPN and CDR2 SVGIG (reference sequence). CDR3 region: CAWSSLGGRTGELFF. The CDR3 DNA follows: TGTGCCTGGAGTTCCCTCGGGGGGCGGACCGGGGAGCTGTTTTTT.

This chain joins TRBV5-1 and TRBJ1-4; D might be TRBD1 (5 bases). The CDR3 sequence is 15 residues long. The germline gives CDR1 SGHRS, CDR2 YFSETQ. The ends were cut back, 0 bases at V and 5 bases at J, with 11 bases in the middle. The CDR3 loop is CASSLGGRANEKLFF. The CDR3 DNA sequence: TGCGCCAGCAGCTTGGGTGGCAGGGCGAATGAAAAACTGTTTTTT.

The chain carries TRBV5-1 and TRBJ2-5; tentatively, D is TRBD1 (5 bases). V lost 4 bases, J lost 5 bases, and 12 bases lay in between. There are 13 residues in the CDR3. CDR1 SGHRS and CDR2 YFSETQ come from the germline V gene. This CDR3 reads CASSPGSGETQYF. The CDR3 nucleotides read TGCGCCAGCAGCCCCGGGTCAGGGGAGACCCAGTACTTC. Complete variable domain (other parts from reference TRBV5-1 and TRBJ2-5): KAGVTQTPRYLIKTRGQQVTLSCSPISGHRSVSWYQQTPGQGLQFLFEYFSETQRNKGNFPGRFSGRQFSNSRSEMNVSTLELGDSALYLCASSPGSGETQYFGPGTRLLVL.

The CDR3 DNA sequence: TGTGCCAGCAGTTTATCCCCTACAGGGAACACTGAAGCTTTCTTT. Protein: CASSLSPTGNTEAFF. The chain joins TRBV27 to TRBJ1-1, with D maybe TRBD1 (5 bases). Germline V gene data show CDR1 as MNHEY and CDR2 as SMNVEV (reference sequence). The CDR3 spans 15 residues. V lost 0 bases, J lost 1 base, and 9 bases lay in between.

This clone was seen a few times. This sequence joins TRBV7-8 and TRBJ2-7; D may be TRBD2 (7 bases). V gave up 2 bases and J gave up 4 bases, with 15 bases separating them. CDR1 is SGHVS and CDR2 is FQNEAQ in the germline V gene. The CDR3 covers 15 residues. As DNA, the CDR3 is TGTGCCAGCAGCTTATTCGGGGGGCTGGGTTACGAGCAGTACTTC. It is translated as CASSLFGGLGYEQYF.

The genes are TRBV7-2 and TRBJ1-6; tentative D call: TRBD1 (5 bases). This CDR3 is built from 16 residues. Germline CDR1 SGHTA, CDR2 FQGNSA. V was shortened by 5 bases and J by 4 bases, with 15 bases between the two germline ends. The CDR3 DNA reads TGTGCCAGCAGCCTTCAAAGCGGGGGTTATAATTCACCCCTCCACTTT. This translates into CASSLQSGGYNSPLHF.

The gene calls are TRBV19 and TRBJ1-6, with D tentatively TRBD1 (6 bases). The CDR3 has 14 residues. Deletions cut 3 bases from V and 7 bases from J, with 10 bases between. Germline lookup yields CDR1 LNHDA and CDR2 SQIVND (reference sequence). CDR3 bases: TGTGCCAGTAGTATTGGACAGACAAATTCACCCCTCCACTTT. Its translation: CASSIGQTNSPLHF.

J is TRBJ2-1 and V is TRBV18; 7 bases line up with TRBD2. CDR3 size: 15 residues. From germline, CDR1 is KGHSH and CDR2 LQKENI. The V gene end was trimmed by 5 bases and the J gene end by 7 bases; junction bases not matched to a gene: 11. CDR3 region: CASSALADLRNEQFF. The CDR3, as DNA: TGTGCCAGCTCAGCCCTAGCGGATCTCCGGAATGAGCAGTTCTTC.